The rows below give T cell receptor beta chains drawn from one sample of a study of cytomegalovirus exposure and HLA in healthy donors. Assay: immunoSEQ multiplex PCR; the TCRdb copy retains only in-frame clones and omits some. The data contain 150,000 to 180,000 clones, 70% to 80% of them singletons. The sample comprised PBMCs. The receptors stem from a man in his thirties or forties in good health and CMV-seropositive. Both conserved end residues are part of each CDR3. The D gene is left open where the match is weak. Some rows have no size entry. The others give once, few or many, or a class for an expanded clone.

abundance: once; v_gene: TRBV7-9; len: 14; d_gene: -; j_gene: TRBJ2-7; CDR3aa: CASSLAQRAYEQYF; CDR3nt: TGTGCCAGCAGCTTAGCGCAGAGGGCCTACGAGCAGTACTTC
abundance: once; v_gene: TRBV30; len: 14; d_gene: TRBD1; j_gene: TRBJ1-5; CDR3aa: CAWSVRTGAQPQHF; CDR3nt: TGTGCCTGGAGTGTACGGACAGGGGCGCAGCCCCAGCATTTT
abundance: -; v_gene: TRBV6-6; len: 16; d_gene: TRBD1; j_gene: TRBJ1-2; CDR3aa: CASSYSNVGTGNGYTF; CDR3nt: TGTGCCAGCAGTTACTCGAATGTTGGGACAGGGAATGGCTACACCTTC
abundance: -; v_gene: TRBV27; len: 14; d_gene: TRBD1; j_gene: TRBJ2-1; CDR3aa: CASSLGTGTHEQFF; CDR3nt: TGTGCCAGCAGTTTAGGGACAGGGACCCATGAGCAGTTCTTC
abundance: -; v_gene: TRBV27; len: 15; d_gene: -; j_gene: TRBJ1-2; CDR3aa: CASRSGPASSYGYTF; CDR3nt: TGTGCCAGCAGATCGGGTCCCGCCTCCAGCTATGGCTACACCTTC
abundance: -; v_gene: TRBV27; len: 15; d_gene: TRBD1; j_gene: TRBJ2-5; CDR3aa: CASSLSRQGVETQYF; CDR3nt: TGTGCCAGCAGTTTATCTAGACAGGGGGTAGAGACCCAGTACTTC
abundance: -; v_gene: TRBV27; len: 11; d_gene: -; j_gene: TRBJ2-7; CDR3aa: CASSWGHEQYF; CDR3nt: TGTGCCAGCAGTTGGGGCCACGAGCAGTACTTC
abundance: -; v_gene: TRBV25-1; len: 15; d_gene: -; j_gene: TRBJ2-7; CDR3aa: CASSEYFTDSYEQYF; CDR3nt: TGTGCCAGCAGTGAATATTTTACAGACTCCTACGAGCAGTACTTC
abundance: -; v_gene: TRBV4-1; len: 17; d_gene: TRBD2; j_gene: TRBJ2-1; CDR3aa: CASSQANMGLAANEQFF; CDR3nt: TGCGCCAGCAGCCAAGCTAATATGGGACTAGCGGCGAATGAGCAGTTCTTC
abundance: -; v_gene: TRBV9; len: 18; d_gene: TRBD1; j_gene: TRBJ2-4; CDR3aa: CASSATSQGANIRNIQYF; CDR3nt: TGTGCCAGCAGCGCCACTTCGCAGGGGGCGAATATCAGGAACATTCAGTACTTC
abundance: -; v_gene: TRBV25-1; len: 15; d_gene: -; j_gene: TRBJ2-1; CDR3aa: CASSPGGQSYNEQFF; CDR3nt: TGTGCCAGCAGTCCAGGGGGGCAATCCTACAATGAGCAGTTCTTC
abundance: -; v_gene: TRBV15; len: 13; d_gene: -; j_gene: TRBJ1-2; CDR3aa: CATSRDSAEGYTF; CDR3nt: TGTGCCACCAGCAGAGATAGCGCGGAGGGCTACACCTTC
abundance: once; v_gene: TRBV5-4; len: 14; d_gene: TRBD1; j_gene: TRBJ1-1; CDR3aa: CASSQDRVNTEAFF; CDR3nt: TGTGCCAGCAGCCAGGACAGGGTGAACACTGAAGCTTTCTTT
abundance: -; v_gene: TRBV11-2; len: 14; d_gene: TRBD2; j_gene: TRBJ2-5; CDR3aa: CASSFSGSGETQYF; CDR3nt: TGTGCCAGCAGCTTTAGCGGGAGCGGGGAGACCCAGTACTTC
abundance: -; v_gene: TRBV6-1; len: 14; d_gene: -; j_gene: TRBJ1-3; CDR3aa: CASSPGASGNTIYF; CDR3nt: TGTGCCAGCAGCCCTGGGGCCTCTGGAAACACCATATATTTT
abundance: once; v_gene: TRBV29-1; len: 16; d_gene: TRBD1; j_gene: TRBJ1-2; CDR3aa: CSVVSTGQGANYGYTF; CDR3nt: TGCAGCGTTGTCAGTACAGGACAGGGTGCCAACTATGGCTACACCTTC
abundance: -; v_gene: TRBV19; len: 13; d_gene: -; j_gene: TRBJ2-2; CDR3aa: CASNGVNTGELFF; CDR3nt: TGTGCCAGTAACGGGGTGAACACCGGGGAGCTGTTTTTT
abundance: -; v_gene: TRBV6-1; len: 15; d_gene: TRBD2; j_gene: TRBJ2-1; CDR3aa: CASSELAGGANEQFF; CDR3nt: TGTGCCAGCAGTGAGCTAGCGGGAGGGGCTAATGAGCAGTTCTTC
abundance: -; v_gene: TRBV4-2; len: 15; d_gene: -; j_gene: TRBJ2-1; CDR3aa: CASSQDIGSYNEQFF; CDR3nt: TGTGCCAGCAGCCAAGACATCGGGAGCTACAATGAGCAGTTCTTC
abundance: -; v_gene: TRBV28; len: 12; d_gene: TRBD1; j_gene: TRBJ1-1; CDR3aa: CATTGSNTEAFF; CDR3nt: TGTGCCACGACAGGGTCGAACACTGAAGCTTTCTTT
abundance: -; v_gene: TRBV6-5; len: 15; d_gene: -; j_gene: TRBJ2-7; CDR3aa: CASSYSLDGFYEQYF; CDR3nt: TGTGCCAGCAGTTACTCGCTAGACGGCTTTTACGAGCAGTACTTC
abundance: once; v_gene: TRBV7-9; len: 16; d_gene: TRBD1; j_gene: TRBJ2-2; CDR3aa: CASTGWEQGVTGELFF; CDR3nt: TGTGCCAGCACCGGTTGGGAACAGGGGGTCACCGGGGAGCTGTTTTTT
abundance: -; v_gene: TRBV10-3; len: 14; d_gene: -; j_gene: TRBJ1-1; CDR3aa: CASTDNAGVTEAFF; CDR3nt: TGTGCCTCGACGGATAACGCGGGGGTGACTGAAGCTTTCTTT
abundance: -; v_gene: TRBV4-1; len: 13; d_gene: -; j_gene: TRBJ2-5; CDR3aa: CASSQVGGETQYF; CDR3nt: TGCGCCAGCAGCCAAGTGGGGGGAGAGACCCAGTACTTC
abundance: -; v_gene: TRBV29-1; len: 13; d_gene: -; j_gene: TRBJ2-7; CDR3aa: CSASLGSSYEQYF; CDR3nt: TGCAGCGCTAGCCTCGGGTCCTCCTACGAGCAGTACTTC
abundance: -; v_gene: TRBV4-2; len: 16; d_gene: TRBD2; j_gene: TRBJ2-3; CDR3aa: CASSQEETSGGDTQYF; CDR3nt: TGTGCCAGCAGCCAAGAAGAGACTAGCGGGGGAGATACGCAGTATTTT
abundance: once; v_gene: TRBV5-1; len: 16; d_gene: TRBD2; j_gene: TRBJ2-2; CDR3aa: CASSTGLAGGTGELFF; CDR3nt: TGCGCCAGCAGCACCGGACTAGCGGGAGGCACCGGGGAGCTGTTTTTT
abundance: -; v_gene: TRBV25-1; len: 15; d_gene: -; j_gene: TRBJ1-1; CDR3aa: CASSARLSTNTEAFF; CDR3nt: TGTGCCAGCAGTGCCCGACTGAGCACTAACACTGAAGCTTTCTTT
abundance: -; v_gene: TRBV27; len: 17; d_gene: -; j_gene: TRBJ2-1; CDR3aa: CASSLLTTTASGNEQFF; CDR3nt: TGTGCCAGCAGCTTGCTGACCACCACAGCCTCTGGCAATGAGCAGTTCTTC
abundance: -; v_gene: TRBV5-1; len: 15; d_gene: -; j_gene: TRBJ2-7; CDR3aa: CASSLAERSSYEQYF; CDR3nt: TGCGCCAGCAGCTTGGCAGAAAGAAGCTCCTACGAGCAGTACTTC
abundance: once; v_gene: TRBV6-1; len: 14; d_gene: TRBD1; j_gene: TRBJ1-4; CDR3aa: CASSGDRVNEKLFF; CDR3nt: TGTGCCAGCAGTGGGGACAGGGTAAATGAAAAACTGTTTTTT
abundance: -; v_gene: TRBV6-6; len: 15; d_gene: TRBD1; j_gene: TRBJ2-3; CDR3aa: CASTGTAASTDTQYF; CDR3nt: TGTGCCAGCACCGGGACAGCAGCTAGCACAGATACGCAGTATTTT
abundance: -; v_gene: TRBV28; len: 11; d_gene: -; j_gene: TRBJ2-1; CDR3aa: CASSTEGEQFF; CDR3nt: TGTGCCAGCAGTACAGAGGGCGAGCAGTTCTTC
abundance: -; v_gene: TRBV6-5; len: 13; d_gene: -; j_gene: TRBJ1-3; CDR3aa: CASRQNSGNTIYF; CDR3nt: TGTGCCAGCAGACAGAACTCTGGAAACACCATATATTTT
abundance: -; v_gene: TRBV10-3; len: 13; d_gene: TRBD1; j_gene: TRBJ2-5; CDR3aa: CAIAGQAKETQYF; CDR3nt: TGTGCCATTGCAGGACAGGCTAAAGAGACCCAGTACTTC
abundance: -; v_gene: TRBV29-1; len: 15; d_gene: TRBD2; j_gene: TRBJ2-1; CDR3aa: CSARTSGSSSNEQFF; CDR3nt: TGCAGCGCCCGGACTAGCGGGAGCTCGTCCAATGAGCAGTTCTTC
abundance: -; v_gene: TRBV7-2; len: 17; d_gene: TRBD1; j_gene: TRBJ1-2; CDR3aa: CASSLHSGTGGYYGYTF; CDR3nt: TGTGCCAGCAGCTTACATTCCGGGACAGGGGGCTACTATGGCTACACCTTC
abundance: once; v_gene: TRBV29-1; len: 13; d_gene: TRBD1; j_gene: TRBJ1-3; CDR3aa: CSVATGTGNTIYF; CDR3nt: TGCAGCGTTGCGACAGGGACTGGAAACACCATATATTTT
abundance: -; v_gene: TRBV7-3; len: 15; d_gene: -; j_gene: TRBJ2-3; CDR3aa: CASSSPGIATDTQYF; CDR3nt: TGTGCCAGCAGCTCACCAGGGATCGCCACAGATACGCAGTATTTT
abundance: -; v_gene: TRBV19; len: 14; d_gene: -; j_gene: TRBJ1-6; CDR3aa: CASTWIGLNSPLHF; CDR3nt: TGTGCCAGTACCTGGATTGGGCTGAATTCACCCCTCCACTTT
abundance: -; v_gene: TRBV5-6; len: 13; d_gene: -; j_gene: TRBJ1-4; CDR3aa: CASSPGEGEKLFF; CDR3nt: TGTGCCAGCAGTCCCGGGGAGGGTGAAAAACTGTTTTTT
abundance: -; v_gene: TRBV6-1; len: 15; d_gene: TRBD1; j_gene: TRBJ1-5; CDR3aa: CASSPQTGVNQPQHF; CDR3nt: TGTGCCAGCAGCCCGCAGACAGGGGTCAATCAGCCCCAGCATTTT
abundance: -; v_gene: TRBV18; len: 15; d_gene: TRBD1; j_gene: TRBJ2-1; CDR3aa: CASSPLGQGYNEQFF; CDR3nt: TGTGCCAGCTCACCACTAGGACAGGGATACAATGAGCAGTTCTTC